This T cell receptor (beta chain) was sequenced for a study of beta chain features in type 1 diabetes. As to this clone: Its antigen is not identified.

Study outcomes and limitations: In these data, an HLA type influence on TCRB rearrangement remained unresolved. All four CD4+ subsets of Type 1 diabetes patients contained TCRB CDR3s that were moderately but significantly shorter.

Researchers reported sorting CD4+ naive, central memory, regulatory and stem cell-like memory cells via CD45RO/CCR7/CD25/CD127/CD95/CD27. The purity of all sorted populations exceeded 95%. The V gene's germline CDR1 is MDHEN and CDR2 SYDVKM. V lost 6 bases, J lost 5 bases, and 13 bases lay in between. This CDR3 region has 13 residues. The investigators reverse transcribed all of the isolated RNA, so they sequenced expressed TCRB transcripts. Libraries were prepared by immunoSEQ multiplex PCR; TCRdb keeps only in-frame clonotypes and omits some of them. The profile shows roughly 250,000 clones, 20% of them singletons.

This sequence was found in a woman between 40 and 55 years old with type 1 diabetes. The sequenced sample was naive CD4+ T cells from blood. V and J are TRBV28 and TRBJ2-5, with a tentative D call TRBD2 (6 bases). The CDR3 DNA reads TGTGCCAGCAGCTCTAGGAGCGGGGAGACCCAGTACTTC. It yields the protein CASSSRSGETQYF.